These 16 T cell receptor beta chains share one sample of origin, sequenced in a study of shared clonotypes between healthy human individuals. TCRdb's copy holds only in-frame clones and misses some; the assay was immunoSEQ multiplex PCR. The table shows around 550,000 clones, with about 96% occurring only once. Sequencing was performed on naive CD4+ T cells sorted from blood. Subset noted: CD45RA+ positively selected. The receptors here all came from a woman aged 25 to 39 in good health.

This chain uses TRBV6-1 with TRBJ2-3; unclear D gene. This CDR3 is built from 13 residues. V lost 6 bases, J lost 0 bases, and 7 bases lay in between. In germline, CDR1 is MNHNS, CDR2 SASEGT. The CDR3 loop is CASRIPSTDTQYF. CDR3 DNA: TGTGCCAGCAGGATACCGAGCACAGATACGCAGTATTTT.

This clone has a single count. The V gene is TRBV4-1, the J gene TRBJ2-7; D not resolved. Germline V gives CDR1 MGHRA, CDR2 YSYEKL. V was shortened by 1 base and J by 0 bases, with 13 bases between the two germline ends. This CDR3 has 16 amino acids. This chain's CDR3 is CASSQATGQISYEQYF. The DNA of the CDR3 is TGCGCCAGCAGCCAAGCGACCGGGCAGATCTCCTACGAGCAGTACTTC.

The chain couples TRBV28 to TRBJ1-2, with TRBD1 matching over 8 bases. Germline V gene sequence: CDR1 MDHEN, CDR2 SYDVKM. The V segment lost 6 bases and the J segment 6 bases; nucleotides outside the gene matches: 3. The CDR3 spans 12 residues. The CDR3 sequence is CASSQGANGYTF. The CDR3 coding sequence is TGTGCCAGCAGCCAGGGGGCAAATGGCTACACCTTC.

The V call is TRBV5-1, the J call TRBJ2-7, with 9 bases aligning to TRBD2. Germline V CDR1 and CDR2: SGHRS, YFSETQ. This CDR3 has 16 residues. V lost 4 bases to trimming and J lost 9 bases; unmatched junction nucleotides: 17. The CDR3 spells CASSLVFSGRSTAQYF. CDR3 in DNA: TGCGCCAGCAGCCTGGTTTTTAGCGGGAGATCAACGGCGCAGTACTTC.

The chain combines TRBV5-1 with TRBJ1-1; D not certain. The length of the CDR3 is 15 residues. Germline-derived CDR1 and CDR2 are SGHRS and YFSETQ. Trimming left V 0 bases short and J 0 bases short, with 9 bases between. CDR3 in amino acids: CASSLASRVNTEAFF. The CDR3 nucleotides are TGCGCCAGCAGCTTGGCCTCCAGAGTGAACACTGAAGCTTTCTTT.

This clone was detected only once. V and J are TRBV2 and TRBJ2-3; D gene uncertain. Germline V gene data show CDR1 as SNHLY and CDR2 as FYNNEI. V shed 7 bases and J shed 0 bases, with 11 bases lying between them. This CDR3 contains 14 residues. The CDR3 DNA sequence: TGTGCCAGCAACCCGGGCCCTAGCACAGATACGCAGTATTTT. It is translated as CASNPGPSTDTQYF. Combining the CDR3 with reference TRBV2 and TRBJ2-3 gives the whole variable domain EPEVTQTPSHQVTQMGQEVILRCVPISNHLYFYWYRQILGQKVEFLVSFYNNEISEKSEIFDDQFSVERPDGSNFTLKIRSTKLEDSAMYFCASNPGPSTDTQYFGPGTRLTVL.

The chain carries TRBV7-9 and TRBJ2-7; 8 nucleotides match TRBD2. Germline V gene data show CDR1 as SEHNR and CDR2 as FQNEAQ (reference sequence). This CDR3 is 13 amino acids long. J was trimmed by 4 bases and V by 3 bases; bases with no gene match: 2. The CDR3 reads CASSLTSDYEQYF. DNA for the CDR3: TGTGCCAGCAGCTTGACTAGCGATTACGAGCAGTACTTC.

The chain links TRBV6-1 to TRBJ1-5, with 8 bases identical to TRBD1. In germline, CDR1 is MNHNS, CDR2 SASEGT. The CDR3 is made up of 15 amino acids. V dropped 2 bases and J dropped 6; count of bases not matched to a gene: 6. CDR3 protein: CASSEQGAVVQPQHF. The CDR3 DNA reads TGTGCCAGCAGTGAACAGGGGGCAGTAGTTCAGCCCCAGCATTTT.

The rearrangement joins TRBV6-1 to TRBJ1-5; possibly TRBD1 for D (5 bases). With 2 bases removed from V and 4 bases from J, the gap between germline ends came to 9 bases. Germline values: CDR1 MNHNS, CDR2 SASEGT. The CDR3 runs 14 residues. The CDR3: CASSETRGNQPQHF. The CDR3 DNA reads as TGTGCCAGCAGTGAAACGAGGGGAAATCAGCCCCAGCATTTT.

The chain recombines TRBV28 with TRBJ1-1, with 11 positions matching TRBD1. The CDR3 sequence is 14 residues long. J lost 11 bases, V lost 6 bases, and 11 bases had no gene match. Germline lookup yields CDR1 MDHEN and CDR2 SYDVKM. This CDR3 reads CASSPGDRGIWAFF. The CDR3 DNA reads as TGTGCCAGCAGCCCTGGGGACAGGGGGATCTGGGCTTTCTTT.

The chain recombines TRBV2 with TRBJ1-3, with a weak D call TRBD1 (5 bases). The CDR3 is 18 amino acids. With 3 bases removed from V and 9 bases from J, the gap between germline ends came to 27 bases. Looked up from germline, CDR1 is SNHLY and CDR2 is FYNNEI. CDR3 sequence: CASSEQGPHPAKGGTIYF. The CDR3 DNA sequence: TGTGCCAGCAGTGAGCAGGGCCCCCATCCCGCAAAGGGTGGCACCATATATTTT.

V is TRBV11-3 and J is TRBJ2-7; 11 nucleotides line up with TRBD1. V lost 7 bases, J lost 2 bases, and 10 bases stayed unmatched. Germline-derived CDR1 and CDR2 are SGHNT and YENEEA. The CDR3 has 16 amino acids. CDR3 loop: CASNGQGAIRAYEQYF. CDR3 nucleotide sequence: TGTGCCAGCAATGGACAGGGGGCGATTCGGGCCTACGAGCAGTACTTC.

The chain uses TRBV5-1 and TRBJ1-2, with a tentative D call TRBD1 (5 bases). Germline V CDR1 and CDR2: SGHRS, YFSETQ. CDR3 length: 15 amino acids. Deletions cut 0 bases from V and 6 bases from J, with 15 bases between. The CDR3 DNA reads TGCGCCAGCAGCTTGGTTATCGGGGGTCAGGATGGCTACACCTTC. It codes for CASSLVIGGQDGYTF.

J is TRBJ1-2 and V is TRBV7-3; D ambiguous. CDR1 SGHTA and CDR2 FQGTGA come from the germline V gene. Trimming cost V 0 bases and J 4 bases, with 18 bases left between them. This CDR3 region has 17 residues. CDR3 bases: TGTGCCAGCAGCTTAACGCCGACGGGCGACCAAAGCTATGGCTACACCTTC. Translating it yields CASSLTPTGDQSYGYTF.

The V and J genes are TRBV11-2 and TRBJ2-1; TRBD2 aligns across 14 bases. Germline CDR1 and CDR2: SGHAT and FQNNGV. V gave up 9 bases and J gave up 0 bases; unmatched junction bases: 1. CDR3 size: 15 residues. The CDR3 DNA is TGTGCCAGTGGGACTAGCGGGAGCTCCTACAATGAGCAGTTCTTC. Amino acid sequence: CASGTSGSSYNEQFF.

Written as DNA, the CDR3 is TGTGCCAGCAGTTCTGCCGGGACCCTCAAGCAGTACTTC. Translated: CASSSAGTLKQYF. V is TRBV28 and J is TRBJ2-7, with D perhaps given as TRBD1 or TRBD2 (5 bases each). V was pared by 4 bases and J by 8 bases, with 15 bases between. Germline V gives CDR1 MDHEN, CDR2 SYDVKM. The CDR3 is 13 residues long.